Included here is one T cell receptor (beta chain) sequence, with context. As yet, its antigen is unknown. The record originates from a study of cytomegalovirus exposure and HLA in healthy donors. General study points: An analysis done earlier found most TCR beta V segments productive about 90% or about 30% of the time. In a later analysis, compared with equally common non-associated chains, HLA-associated beta chains were more expanded.

It was with 60 Vbeta and 13 Jbeta primers that the PCR ran. Clones were read by immunoSEQ multiplex PCR, and TCRdb kept only the in-frame ones, dropping some. The table lists some 150,000 clones, roughly two thirds of them singletons. Trimming cost V 2 bases and J 5 bases; bases outside gene matches: 9. From germline, CDR1 is LNHDA and CDR2 SQIVND (reference sequence). The CDR3 totals 16 residues. The receptor's source is a human donor in good health. The chain links TRBV19 to TRBJ2-5; 9 bases agree with TRBD2. Sequenced material: PBMCs. CDR3 loop: CASSISPISGSETQYF. CDR3 coding DNA: TGTGCCAGTAGTATATCCCCGATTAGCGGGAGTGAGACCCAGTACTTC.